This TCR beta chain originates from a study of T-cell memory formation after mild COVID-19. The germline CDR1 and CDR2 sequences are MNHEY and SVGEGT. V dropped 0 bases and J dropped 6 bases, with 11 bases sitting between them. There are 15 residues in the CDR3. TCRdb passed the 5' RACE reads through MiXCR, listing each CDR3 protein once. The sample gives roughly 110,000 distinct CDR3 sequences, about 17% of which show up once; 28% is in the top ten. Comment on this clonotype: The antigen remains undetermined.

Findings and limits, study-wide: Among CD4+ contracting clones, most were CM and EM, and CD8+ ones EMRA.

The receptor was isolated from an adult woman who had mild COVID-19 (a few samples of this study predate the infection). Cell type and time point are not known. Sequencing was done on a sample of PBMCs or a T cell subset sorted from them (not recorded which). V gene TRBV6-2 or TRBV6-3 combines with J gene TRBJ2-2; D call uncertain. CDR3 sequence: CASSYSHLVSGELFF. The CDR3 DNA sequence: TGTGCCAGCAGTTACTCTCACCTCGTCTCCGGGGAGCTGTTTTTT.